One and the same sample provided the 17 T cell receptor beta chains below, sequenced in a study of blood T cell repertoires in COVID-19. Using immunoSEQ multiplex PCR, the repertoire was profiled, and TCRdb retains in-frame clones only, with some absent. The sample has 200,000 or so clones, 80% to 95% seen once. The sample consisted of peripheral blood. Every receptor here comes from a man aged 55 to 70 with COVID-19, enrolled during active disease.

The chain combines TRBV19 with TRBJ1-5; weak D call: TRBD1 (5 bases). The germline V gene has CDR1 LNHDA and CDR2 SQIVND (reference sequence). Deletions cut 7 bases from V and 0 bases from J, with 10 bases between. This CDR3 region has 14 residues. The CDR3 sequence: CASNLRDSNQPQHF. The CDR3, as DNA: TGTGCCAGTAACCTCAGGGATAGCAATCAGCCCCAGCATTTT.

The chain recombines TRBV5-5 with TRBJ2-7, with a weak D call TRBD2 (5 bases). Germline assignment: CDR1 SGHKS and CDR2 YYEKEE (reference sequence). The V end was cut by 0 bases, the J end by 2 bases, with 9 bases between. This CDR3 contains 14 residues. CDR3 residues: CASSLGGPPYEQYF. Here the CDR3 DNA reads TGTGCCAGCAGCTTGGGCGGGCCTCCCTACGAGCAGTACTTC.

The V gene is TRBV4-1, the J gene TRBJ2-1; a weak D match, TRBD2 (6 bases). This CDR3 is built from 16 residues. V was trimmed by 0 bases and J by 4 bases, leaving 13 bases between them. Germline V gene lookup returns CDR1 MGHRA and CDR2 YSYEKL. CDR3 coding DNA: TGCGCCAGCAGCCAAGAAGGAGGCGGGAAGTACAATGAGCAGTTCTTC. Translating it yields CASSQEGGGKYNEQFF.

The chain links TRBV5-4 to TRBJ2-7; TRBD1 agrees at 9 bases. CDR1 and CDR2 from the germline V gene are SGHNT and YYREEE (reference sequence). J gave up 2 bases and V 4 bases, and 10 bases lay outside the gene matches. The CDR3 has 16 amino acids. The CDR3 reads CASSPRGTGNAYEQYF. The DNA for the CDR3 is TGTGCCAGCAGCCCGAGGGGGACAGGGAACGCCTACGAGCAGTACTTC.

J is TRBJ2-7 and V is TRBV28, with 8 bases that match TRBD1. Germline values: CDR1 MDHEN, CDR2 SYDVKM. Losses at the gene ends were 3 bases for V and 6 bases for J; bases not matched to a gene: 7. This CDR3 comprises 14 residues. CDR3 sequence (DNA): TGTGCCAGCAGTTTGGGGACAGGTAGAGGCGAGCAGTACTTC. Translated, it gives CASSLGTGRGEQYF.

The chain combines TRBV19 with TRBJ1-6; 8 bases align to TRBD1. Germline V gene lookup returns CDR1 LNHDA and CDR2 SQIVND (reference sequence). V gave up 7 bases and J gave up 7 bases; unmatched junction bases: 18. CDR3 length equals 18 residues. CDR3 coding DNA: TGTGCCAGTATAGTCCCTCGGGACAGGAGAGATCGAAATTCACCCCTCCACTTT. Protein sequence: CASIVPRDRRDRNSPLHF.

V and J are TRBV5-4 and TRBJ1-4, with D possibly being TRBD1 (5 bases). The V end was cut by 4 bases, the J end by 3 bases, with 10 bases between. The CDR3 is made up of 14 amino acids. CDR1 is SGHNT, CDR2 YYREEE, per germline (reference sequence). The CDR3 nucleotides are TGTGCCAGCAGCGCGGGACTGCCTAATGAAAAACTGTTTTTT. Translated: CASSAGLPNEKLFF.

This clone was detected only once. The gene calls are TRBV5-1 and TRBJ2-5; TRBD2 is a possible D gene (5 bases). This CDR3 spans 14 amino acids. V was cut by 0 bases and J by 5 bases, with 11 bases left in between. CDR1 SGHRS and CDR2 YFSETQ come from the germline V gene. CDR3 protein: CASSLAGSRETQYF. For the CDR3, the DNA is TGCGCCAGCAGCTTGGCGGGATCGAGGGAGACCCAGTACTTC. Complete variable domain (other parts from reference TRBV5-1 and TRBJ2-5): KAGVTQTPRYLIKTRGQQVTLSCSPISGHRSVSWYQQTPGQGLQFLFEYFSETQRNKGNFPGRFSGRQFSNSRSEMNVSTLELGDSALYLCASSLAGSRETQYFGPGTRLLVL.

The chain uses TRBV29-1 and TRBJ1-2; D is perhaps TRBD1 (6 bases). Trimming cost V 7 bases and J 0 bases, with 9 bases left between them. The CDR3 sequence is 12 residues long. Germline V gene data show CDR1 as SQVTM and CDR2 as ANQGSEA. Here the CDR3 DNA reads TGCAGCGCTGGGACAACTAACTATGGCTACACCTTC. Protein sequence: CSAGTTNYGYTF. The full variable domain, with the rest looked up from reference TRBV29-1 and TRBJ1-2, is SAVISQKPSRDICQRGTSLTIQCQVDSQVTMMFWYRQQPGQSLTLIATANQGSEATYESGFVIDKFPISRPNLTFSTLTVSNMSPEDSSIYLCSAGTTNYGYTFGSGTRLTVV.

This chain connects TRBV4-3 to TRBJ2-7; 10 nucleotides line up with TRBD2. CDR3 length: 15 residues. The germline V gene encodes CDR1 LGHNA and CDR2 YSLEER. The J segment lost 3 bases and the V segment lost 3 bases, leaving 5 bases of the junction unmatched. The CDR3 protein is CASSQEAGGVYEQYF. The CDR3 DNA reads TGCGCCAGCAGCCAGGAAGCGGGAGGGGTCTACGAGCAGTACTTC.

The chain carries TRBV7-2 and TRBJ2-7; 8 bases are a match to TRBD1. J lost 1 base, V lost 0 bases, and 5 bases had no gene match. Germline assignment: CDR1 SGHTA and CDR2 FQGNSA. The CDR3 is 16 amino acids. CDR3 DNA: TGTGCCAGCAGCTTAGCTAGCCAGGGGGCGTCCTACGAGCAGTACTTC. Its translation: CASSLASQGASYEQYF.

This clone was observed once. The rearrangement links TRBV7-2 to TRBJ2-1; 7 nucleotides match TRBD2. The germline V gene has CDR1 SGHTA and CDR2 FQGNSA. The CDR3 loop spans 15 amino acids. Trimming cost V 2 bases and J 4 bases; bases outside gene matches: 5. The DNA for the CDR3 is TGTGCCAGCAGCTTACAGAGCGGGACGTACAATGAGCAGTTCTTC. This translates into CASSLQSGTYNEQFF.

This clone appeared many times. At one end, the junction sequence differs from germline, possibly due to a read error. The CDR3 coding sequence is TGTGCCAGCGGCTCGGGACAGGGCAAGCAGCCCCAGCATTTT. Protein product: CASGSGQGKQPQHF. The chain employs TRBV28 and TRBJ1-5, with 9 bases aligning to TRBD1. Germline V lookup: CDR1 MDHEN, CDR2 SYDVKM. This CDR3 is 14 amino acids long.

The chain links TRBV5-6 to TRBJ1-2, with D possibly TRBD1 on 6 matching bases. This CDR3 spans 14 amino acids. V gave up 4 bases and J gave up 2 bases, with 12 bases separating them. Germline CDR1 is SGHDT and CDR2 is YYEEEE. The CDR3 DNA reads TGTGCCAGCAGCCCATGGACAGCAAACTATGGCTACACCTTC. Translating it yields CASSPWTANYGYTF.

This sequence joins TRBV19 and TRBJ2-7; possible D gene TRBD1, 5 bases. Germline V gene sequence: CDR1 LNHDA, CDR2 SQIVND (reference sequence). The CDR3 has 14 amino acids. V was pared by 7 bases and J by 4 bases, with 17 bases between. The CDR3 spells CASTSTTQGYEQYF. Here the CDR3 DNA reads TGTGCCAGTACCTCGACGACTCAGGGTTACGAGCAGTACTTC. Together with reference TRBV19 and TRBJ2-7, the CDR3 gives the full variable domain: DGGITQSPKYLFRKEGQNVTLSCEQNLNHDAMYWYRQDPGQGLRLIYYSQIVNDFQKGDIAEGYSVSREKKESFPLTVTSAQKNPTAFYLCASTSTTQGYEQYFGPGTRLTVT.

The chain is built from TRBV7-3 and TRBJ2-7; D is unclear. The ends were cut back, 2 bases at V and 4 bases at J, with 9 bases in the middle. In germline, CDR1 is SGHTA, CDR2 FQGTGA. This CDR3 spans 13 amino acids. The CDR3 DNA reads as TGTGCCAGCAGCTTAGATCTCGGGTACGAGCAGTACTTC. Translated: CASSLDLGYEQYF.

The chain joins TRBV19 to TRBJ1-6; D is ambiguous. The CDR3 is 14 residues long. Per germline, CDR1 LNHDA and CDR2 SQIVND (reference sequence). Trimming took off 6 bases at V and 5 bases at J, with 11 bases between the two ends. In nucleotides, the CDR3 is TGTGCCAGTAGGAACACCCGAAATAATTCACCCCTCCACTTT. Amino acid sequence: CASRNTRNNSPLHF. Drawing the rest from reference TRBV19 and TRBJ1-6, the complete variable domain is DGGITQSPKYLFRKEGQNVTLSCEQNLNHDAMYWYRQDPGQGLRLIYYSQIVNDFQKGDIAEGYSVSREKKESFPLTVTSAQKNPTAFYLCASRNTRNNSPLHFGNGTRLTVT.